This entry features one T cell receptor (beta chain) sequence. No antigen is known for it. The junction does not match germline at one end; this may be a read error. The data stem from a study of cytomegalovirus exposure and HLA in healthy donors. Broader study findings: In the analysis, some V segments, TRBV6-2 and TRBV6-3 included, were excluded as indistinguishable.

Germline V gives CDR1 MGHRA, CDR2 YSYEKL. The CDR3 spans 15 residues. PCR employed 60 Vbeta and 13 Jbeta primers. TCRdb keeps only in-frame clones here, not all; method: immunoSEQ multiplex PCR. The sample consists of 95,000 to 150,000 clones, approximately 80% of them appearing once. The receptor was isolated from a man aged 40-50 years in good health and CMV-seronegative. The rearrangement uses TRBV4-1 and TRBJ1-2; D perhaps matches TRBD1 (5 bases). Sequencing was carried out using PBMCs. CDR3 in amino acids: CASSQALTGTNGHTF. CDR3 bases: TGCGCCAGCAGCCAAGCCCTGACTGGGACTAATGGCCACACCTTC.